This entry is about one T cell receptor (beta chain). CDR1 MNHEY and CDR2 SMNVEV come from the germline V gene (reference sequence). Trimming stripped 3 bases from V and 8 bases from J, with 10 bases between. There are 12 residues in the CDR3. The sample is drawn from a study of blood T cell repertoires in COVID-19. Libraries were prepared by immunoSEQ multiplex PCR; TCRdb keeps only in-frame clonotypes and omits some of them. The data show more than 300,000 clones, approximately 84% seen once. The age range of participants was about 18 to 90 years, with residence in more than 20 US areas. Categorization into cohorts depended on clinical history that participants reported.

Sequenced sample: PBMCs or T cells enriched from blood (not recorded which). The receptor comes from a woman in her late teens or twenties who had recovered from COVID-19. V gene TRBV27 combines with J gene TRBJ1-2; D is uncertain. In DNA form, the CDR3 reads TGTGCCAGCAGTTTTAATGGGCGAGGCTACACCTTC. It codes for CASSFNGRGYTF.